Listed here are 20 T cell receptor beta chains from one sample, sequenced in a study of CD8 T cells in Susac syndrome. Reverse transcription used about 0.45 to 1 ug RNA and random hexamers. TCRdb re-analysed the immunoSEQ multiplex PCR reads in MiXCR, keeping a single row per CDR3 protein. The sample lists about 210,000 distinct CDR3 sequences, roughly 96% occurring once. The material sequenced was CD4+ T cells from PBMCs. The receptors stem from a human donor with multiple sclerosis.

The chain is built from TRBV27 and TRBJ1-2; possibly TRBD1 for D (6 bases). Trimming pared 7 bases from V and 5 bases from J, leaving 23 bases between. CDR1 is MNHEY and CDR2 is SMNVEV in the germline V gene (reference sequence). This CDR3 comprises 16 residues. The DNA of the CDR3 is TGTGCCAGCACCTCCCTCGGAAGGGGGGACTCATATGGCTACACCTTC. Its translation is CASTSLGRGDSYGYTF.

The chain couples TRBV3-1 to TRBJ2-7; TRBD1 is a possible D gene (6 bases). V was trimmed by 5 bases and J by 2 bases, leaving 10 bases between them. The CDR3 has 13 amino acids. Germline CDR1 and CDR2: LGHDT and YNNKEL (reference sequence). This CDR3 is CASSNWGPYEQYF. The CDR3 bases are TGTGCCAGCAGCAACTGGGGGCCCTACGAGCAGTACTTC.

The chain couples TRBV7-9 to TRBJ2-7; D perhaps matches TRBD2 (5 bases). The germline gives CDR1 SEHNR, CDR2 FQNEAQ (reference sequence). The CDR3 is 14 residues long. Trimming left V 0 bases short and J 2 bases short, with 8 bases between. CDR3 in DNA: TGTGCCAGCAGCTTAGCGGGGAGAACCTACGAGCAGTACTTC. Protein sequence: CASSLAGRTYEQYF. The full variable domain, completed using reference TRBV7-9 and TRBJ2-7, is DTGVSQNPRHKITKRGQNVTFRCDPISEHNRLYWYRQTLGQGPEFLTYFQNEAQLEKSRLLSDRFSAERPKGSFSTLEIQRTEQGDSAMYLCASSLAGRTYEQYFGPGTRLTVT.

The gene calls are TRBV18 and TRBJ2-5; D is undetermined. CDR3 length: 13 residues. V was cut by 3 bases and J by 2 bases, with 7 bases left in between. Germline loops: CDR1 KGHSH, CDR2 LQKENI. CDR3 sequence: CASSPRQQETQYF. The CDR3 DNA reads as TGTGCCAGCTCACCGCGGCAACAAGAGACCCAGTACTTC.

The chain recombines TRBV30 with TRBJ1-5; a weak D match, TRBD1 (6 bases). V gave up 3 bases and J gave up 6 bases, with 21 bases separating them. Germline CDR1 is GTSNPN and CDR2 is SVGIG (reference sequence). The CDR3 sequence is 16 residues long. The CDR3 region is CAWRPRGQNRGQPQHF. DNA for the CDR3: TGTGCCTGGAGGCCTCGGGGACAAAACCGGGGTCAGCCCCAGCATTTT.

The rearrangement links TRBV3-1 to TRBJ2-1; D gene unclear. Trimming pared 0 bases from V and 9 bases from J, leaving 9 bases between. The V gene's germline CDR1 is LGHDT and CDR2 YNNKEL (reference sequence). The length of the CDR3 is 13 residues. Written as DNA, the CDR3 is TGTGCCAGCAGCCAAGAGGTTGCGCTTGAGCAGTTCTTC. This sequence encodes CASSQEVALEQFF.

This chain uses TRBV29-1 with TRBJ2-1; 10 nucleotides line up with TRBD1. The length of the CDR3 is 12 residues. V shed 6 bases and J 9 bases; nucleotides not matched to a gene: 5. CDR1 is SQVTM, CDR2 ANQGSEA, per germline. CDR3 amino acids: CSVADRGTEQFF. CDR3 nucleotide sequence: TGCAGCGTAGCGGACAGGGGGACTGAGCAGTTCTTC.

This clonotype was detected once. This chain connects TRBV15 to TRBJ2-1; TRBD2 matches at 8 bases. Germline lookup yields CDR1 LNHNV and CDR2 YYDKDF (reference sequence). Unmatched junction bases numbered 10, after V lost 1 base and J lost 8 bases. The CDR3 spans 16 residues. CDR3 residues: CATSRGHSGSRDEQFF. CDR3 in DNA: TGTGCCACCAGCAGAGGTCACAGCGGGAGTCGGGATGAGCAGTTCTTC.

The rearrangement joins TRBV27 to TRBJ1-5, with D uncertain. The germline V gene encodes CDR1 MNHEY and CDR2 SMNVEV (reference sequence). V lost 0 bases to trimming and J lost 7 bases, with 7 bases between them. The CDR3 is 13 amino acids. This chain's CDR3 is CASSLSNSQPQHF. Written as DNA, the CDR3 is TGTGCCAGCAGTTTATCGAATTCCCAGCCCCAGCATTTT.

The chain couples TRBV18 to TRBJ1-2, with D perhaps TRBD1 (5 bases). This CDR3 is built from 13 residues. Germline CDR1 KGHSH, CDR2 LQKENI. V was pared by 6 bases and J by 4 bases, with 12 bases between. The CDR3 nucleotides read TGTGCCAGCTCCGAGGGGAGAGGCTATGGCTACACCTTC. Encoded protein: CASSEGRGYGYTF. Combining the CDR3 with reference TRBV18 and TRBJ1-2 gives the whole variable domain NAGVMQNPRHLVRRRGQEARLRCSPMKGHSHVYWYRQLPEEGLKFMVYLQKENIIDESGMPKERFSAEFPKEGPSILRIQQVVRGDSAAYFCASSEGRGYGYTFGSGTRLTVV.

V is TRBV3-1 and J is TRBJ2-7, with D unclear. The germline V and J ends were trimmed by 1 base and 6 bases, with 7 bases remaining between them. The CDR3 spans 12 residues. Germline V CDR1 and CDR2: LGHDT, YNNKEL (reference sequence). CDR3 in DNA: TGTGCCAGCAGCCAAGCCCCCCTCGAGCAGTACTTC. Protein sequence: CASSQAPLEQYF.

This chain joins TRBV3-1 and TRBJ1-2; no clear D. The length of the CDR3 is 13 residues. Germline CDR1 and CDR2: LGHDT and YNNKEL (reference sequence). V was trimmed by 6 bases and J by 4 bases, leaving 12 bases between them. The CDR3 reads CASSQTASYGYTF. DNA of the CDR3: TGTGCCAGCAGTCAGACTGCTTCCTATGGCTACACCTTC. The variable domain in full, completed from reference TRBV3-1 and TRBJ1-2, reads DTAVSQTPKYLVTQMGNDKSIKCEQNLGHDTMYWYKQDSKKFLKIMFSYNNKELIINETVPNRFSPKSPDKAHLNLHINSLELGDSAVYFCASSQTASYGYTFGSGTRLTVV.

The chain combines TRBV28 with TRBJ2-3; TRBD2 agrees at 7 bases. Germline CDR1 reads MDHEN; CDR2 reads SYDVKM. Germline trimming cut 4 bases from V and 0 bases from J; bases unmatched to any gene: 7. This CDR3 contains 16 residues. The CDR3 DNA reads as TGTGCCAGCAGTTCCCCTAGCGGCCTAAGCACAGATACGCAGTATTTT. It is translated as CASSSPSGLSTDTQYF.

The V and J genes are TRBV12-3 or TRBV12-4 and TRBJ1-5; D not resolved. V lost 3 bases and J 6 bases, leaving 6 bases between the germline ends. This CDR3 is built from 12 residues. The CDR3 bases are TGTGCCAGCAGTTTCGGAGTTCAGCCCCAGCATTTT. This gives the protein CASSFGVQPQHF.

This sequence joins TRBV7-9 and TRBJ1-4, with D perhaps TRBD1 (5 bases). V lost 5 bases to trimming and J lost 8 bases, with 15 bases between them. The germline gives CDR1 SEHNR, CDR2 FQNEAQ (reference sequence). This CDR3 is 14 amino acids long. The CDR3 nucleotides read TGTGCCAGCAGCAGGGTTGAGGCAGGGGAAAAACTGTTTTTT. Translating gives CASSRVEAGEKLFF.

This CDR3 is CASSLGKGAQVEQFF. The CDR3 DNA sequence: TGCGCCAGCAGCTTGGGGAAGGGGGCGCAGGTTGAGCAGTTCTTC. The rearrangement uses TRBV5-1 and TRBJ2-1; TRBD1 agrees at 7 bases. V dropped 0 bases and J dropped 9; count of bases not matched to a gene: 9. The CDR3 covers 15 residues. In germline, CDR1 is SGHRS, CDR2 YFSETQ.

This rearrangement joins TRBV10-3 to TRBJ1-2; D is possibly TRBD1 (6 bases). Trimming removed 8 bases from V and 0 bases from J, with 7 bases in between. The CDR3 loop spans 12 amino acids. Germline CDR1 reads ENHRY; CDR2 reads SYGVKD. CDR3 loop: CAIWTANYGYTF. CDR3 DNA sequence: TGTGCCATCTGGACAGCTAACTATGGCTACACCTTC.

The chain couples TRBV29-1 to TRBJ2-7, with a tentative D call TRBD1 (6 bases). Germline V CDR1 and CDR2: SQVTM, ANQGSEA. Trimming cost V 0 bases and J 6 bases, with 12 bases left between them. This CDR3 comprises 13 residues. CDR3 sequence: CSVEDRQGREQYF. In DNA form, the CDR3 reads TGCAGCGTTGAAGATAGGCAGGGGCGCGAGCAGTACTTC.

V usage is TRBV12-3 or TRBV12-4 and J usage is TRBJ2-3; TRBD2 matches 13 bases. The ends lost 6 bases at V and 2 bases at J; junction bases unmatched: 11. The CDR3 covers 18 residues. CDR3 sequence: CASSSPLGTSGTTDTQYF. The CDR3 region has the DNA TGTGCCAGCAGCTCCCCCCTCGGGACTAGCGGGACCACAGATACGCAGTATTTT.

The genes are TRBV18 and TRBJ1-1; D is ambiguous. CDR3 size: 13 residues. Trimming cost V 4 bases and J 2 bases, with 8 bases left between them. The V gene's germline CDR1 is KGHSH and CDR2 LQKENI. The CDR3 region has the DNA TGTGCCAGCTCACGATACCTAAACACTGAAGCTTTCTTT. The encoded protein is CASSRYLNTEAFF.